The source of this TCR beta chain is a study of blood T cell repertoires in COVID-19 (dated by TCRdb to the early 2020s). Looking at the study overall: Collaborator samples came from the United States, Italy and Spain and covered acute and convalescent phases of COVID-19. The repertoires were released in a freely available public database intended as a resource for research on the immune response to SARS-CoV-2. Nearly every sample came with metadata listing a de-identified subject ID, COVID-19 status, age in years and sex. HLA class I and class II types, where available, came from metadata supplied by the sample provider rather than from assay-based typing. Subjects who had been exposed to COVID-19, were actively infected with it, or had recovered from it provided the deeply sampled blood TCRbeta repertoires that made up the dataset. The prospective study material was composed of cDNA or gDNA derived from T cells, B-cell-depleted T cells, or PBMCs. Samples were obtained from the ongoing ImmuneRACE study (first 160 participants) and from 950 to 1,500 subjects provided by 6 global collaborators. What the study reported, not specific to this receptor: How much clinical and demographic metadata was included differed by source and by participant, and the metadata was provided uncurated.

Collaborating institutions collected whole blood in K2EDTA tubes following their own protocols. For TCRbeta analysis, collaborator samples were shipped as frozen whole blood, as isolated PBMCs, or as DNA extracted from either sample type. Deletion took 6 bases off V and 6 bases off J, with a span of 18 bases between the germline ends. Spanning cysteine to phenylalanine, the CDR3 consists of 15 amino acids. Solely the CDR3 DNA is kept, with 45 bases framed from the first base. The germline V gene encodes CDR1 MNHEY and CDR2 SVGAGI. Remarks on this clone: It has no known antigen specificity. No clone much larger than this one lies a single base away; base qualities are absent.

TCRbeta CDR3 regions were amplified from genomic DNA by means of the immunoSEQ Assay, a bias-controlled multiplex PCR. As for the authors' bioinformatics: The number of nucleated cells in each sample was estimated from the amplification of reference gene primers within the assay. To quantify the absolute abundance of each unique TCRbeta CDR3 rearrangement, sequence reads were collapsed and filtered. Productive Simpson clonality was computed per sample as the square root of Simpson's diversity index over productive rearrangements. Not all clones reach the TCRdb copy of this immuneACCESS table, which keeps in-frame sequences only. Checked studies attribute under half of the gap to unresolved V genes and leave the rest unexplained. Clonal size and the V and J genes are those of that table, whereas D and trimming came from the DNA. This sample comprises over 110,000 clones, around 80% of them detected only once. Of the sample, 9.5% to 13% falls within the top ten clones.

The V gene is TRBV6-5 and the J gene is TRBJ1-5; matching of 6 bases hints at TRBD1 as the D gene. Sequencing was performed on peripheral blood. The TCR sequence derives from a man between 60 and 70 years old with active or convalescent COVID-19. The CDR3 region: CASRVNREGSQPQHF. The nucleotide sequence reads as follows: TGTGCCAGCAGGGTAAACAGGGAAGGGAGTCAGCCCCAGCATTTT.